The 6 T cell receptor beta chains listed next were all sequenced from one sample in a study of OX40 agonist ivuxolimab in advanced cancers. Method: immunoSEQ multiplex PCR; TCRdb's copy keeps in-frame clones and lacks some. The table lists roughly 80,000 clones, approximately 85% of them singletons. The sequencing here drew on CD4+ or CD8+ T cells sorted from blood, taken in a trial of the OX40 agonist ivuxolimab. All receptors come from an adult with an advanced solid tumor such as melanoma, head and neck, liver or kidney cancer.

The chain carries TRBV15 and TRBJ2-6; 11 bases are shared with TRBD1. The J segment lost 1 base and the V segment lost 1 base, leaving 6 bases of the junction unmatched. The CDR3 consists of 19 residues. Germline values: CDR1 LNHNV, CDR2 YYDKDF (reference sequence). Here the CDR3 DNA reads TGTGCCACCAGCAGAGCCCGGGGACAGGGGGTGTCTGGGGCCAACGTCCTGACTTTC. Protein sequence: CATSRARGQGVSGANVLTF.

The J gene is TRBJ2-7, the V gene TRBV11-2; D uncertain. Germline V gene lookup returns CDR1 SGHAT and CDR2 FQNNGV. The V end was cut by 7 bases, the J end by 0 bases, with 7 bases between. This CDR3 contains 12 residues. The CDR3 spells CASKGRSYEQYF. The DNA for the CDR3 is TGTGCCAGCAAGGGCCGCTCCTACGAGCAGTACTTC.

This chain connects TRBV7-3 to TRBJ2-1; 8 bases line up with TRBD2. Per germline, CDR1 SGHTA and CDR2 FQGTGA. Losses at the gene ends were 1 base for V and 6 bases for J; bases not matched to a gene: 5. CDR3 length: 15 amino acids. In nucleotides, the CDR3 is TGTGCCAGCAGCTTAATGGCGGGGGGCGTCAATGAGCAGTTCTTC. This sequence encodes CASSLMAGGVNEQFF.

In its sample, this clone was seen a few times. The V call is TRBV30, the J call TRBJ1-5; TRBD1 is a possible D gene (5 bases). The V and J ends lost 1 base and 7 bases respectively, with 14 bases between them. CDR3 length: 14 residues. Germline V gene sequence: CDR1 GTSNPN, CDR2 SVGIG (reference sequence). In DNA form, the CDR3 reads TGTGCCTGGAGTGCAGGACACTATGCGCAGCCCCAGCATTTT. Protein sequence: CAWSAGHYAQPQHF.

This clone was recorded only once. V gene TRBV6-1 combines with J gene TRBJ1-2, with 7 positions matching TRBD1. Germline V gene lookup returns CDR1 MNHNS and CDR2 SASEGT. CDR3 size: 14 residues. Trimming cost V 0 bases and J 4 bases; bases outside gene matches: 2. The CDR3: CASSEAGQIYGYTF. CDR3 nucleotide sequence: TGTGCCAGCAGTGAAGCGGGACAGATCTATGGCTACACCTTC.

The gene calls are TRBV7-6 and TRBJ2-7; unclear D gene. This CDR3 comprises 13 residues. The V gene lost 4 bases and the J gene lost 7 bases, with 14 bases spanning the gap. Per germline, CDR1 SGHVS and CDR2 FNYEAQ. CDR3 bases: TGTGCCAGCAGCTCCATCCGGCGAAAGGAGCAGTACTTC. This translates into CASSSIRRKEQYF.